The rows below give T cell receptor beta chains drawn from one sample of a study of cytomegalovirus exposure and HLA in healthy donors. The method was immunoSEQ multiplex PCR; TCRdb's version includes in-frame clones alone and lacks a portion of them. Of approximately 100,000 clones listed, about 71% are singletons. Material: PBMCs. These receptors originate from a woman aged 45-65 years in good health and CMV-seronegative. Each CDR3 is given with its conserved first and last residue. A D gene is named only where the DNA matches it firmly. Clone size appears in some rows only: once, few, many, or a class for an expanded clone.

TGTGCCAGTAACACAGGGACTAGCGGTCTCTGGAGTGAGCAGTTCTTC CASNTGTSGLWSEQFF NA TRBV19 TRBD2 TRBJ2-1
TGTGCCAGCAGCGACCGGGACACCCGGGCCGAGACCCAGTACTTC CASSDRDTRAETQYF NA TRBV7-9 NA TRBJ2-5
TGTGCCAGCAGCTTAGTGGGTAGCGGGGGGGGCGGAGATACGCAGTATTTT CASSLVGSGGGGDTQYF NA TRBV7-2 TRBD2 TRBJ2-3
TGTGCCAGCACCCTCGGGATGAACACTGAAGCTTTCTTT CASTLGMNTEAFF NA TRBV14 NA TRBJ1-1
TGCGCCACCGGACAGGGGAACACCGGGGAGCTGTTTTTT CATGQGNTGELFF NA TRBV10-1 TRBD1 TRBJ2-2
TGTGCCAGCAGCTTAGCGGCTAGCAGCACCTACGAGCAGTACTTC CASSLAASSTYEQYF once TRBV7-8 NA TRBJ2-7
TGTGCCAGCAGCTTAGCTTCGGGGAGAACCTCACCCCTCCACTTT CASSLASGRTSPLHF once TRBV7-2 NA TRBJ1-6
TGTGCCAGCAGGTCATCTTCGCTAGCGGGGACAGATACGCAGTATTTT CASRSSSLAGTDTQYF few TRBV27 TRBD2 TRBJ2-3
TGCAGCGTTGGACCTGCGGGTAGCACAGATACGCAGTATTTT CSVGPAGSTDTQYF once TRBV29-1 NA TRBJ2-3
TGTGCCAGCAGCGTTAGCGGGAATTCCTACGAGCAGTACTTC CASSVSGNSYEQYF NA TRBV11-2 TRBD2 TRBJ2-7
TGTGCCACCAGCAGAGGGCTTTTTGGCAGACTCACAGATACGCAGTATTTT CATSRGLFGRLTDTQYF NA TRBV15 NA TRBJ2-3
TGTGCCAGCAGTTACAATGGACAGAACACAGATACGCAGTATTTT CASSYNGQNTDTQYF NA TRBV6-5 NA TRBJ2-3
TGTGCCAGCAGCCAAGTAATTCAGGGGGCACCTGGAAACACCATATATTTT CASSQVIQGAPGNTIYF few TRBV4-2 TRBD1 TRBJ1-3
TGTGCCAGCAGCCGAATGTTCAGGGGGGACTACGAGCAGTACTTC CASSRMFRGDYEQYF NA TRBV5-4 NA TRBJ2-7
TGTGCCAGCAGCCCCACATTGTGGCGGGGCGCAGAGACCCAGTACTTC CASSPTLWRGAETQYF NA TRBV11-2 NA TRBJ2-5
TGTGCCAGCTCACTCGGGACACTTCGCACAGATACGCAGTATTTT CASSLGTLRTDTQYF NA TRBV18 NA TRBJ2-3
TGTGCCAGCAGCCCATTTGGGGCCAACGTCCTGACTTTC CASSPFGANVLTF NA TRBV7-2 NA TRBJ2-6
TGTGCCATCAGTGATCGACTAGCGGGAGTTACAGATACGCAGTATTTT CAISDRLAGVTDTQYF NA TRBV10-3 TRBD2 TRBJ2-3
TGTGCCAGCAGCGTAGGACAGGGGGCGAATTCACCCCTCCACTTT CASSVGQGANSPLHF NA TRBV9 TRBD1 TRBJ1-6
TGTGCCAGCAGCGTAGGACGGGACTATTACTACGAGCAGTACTTC CASSVGRDYYYEQYF NA TRBV7-2 TRBD2 TRBJ2-7
TGTACCACCAGCAGGATAGGGACAGGGGATTCACCCCTCCACTTT CTTSRIGTGDSPLHF NA TRBV15 TRBD1 TRBJ1-6
TGCGCCAGCAGCTTGGGCGGGACTAGCGGGAGTTTAACAGATACGCAGTATTTT CASSLGGTSGSLTDTQYF NA TRBV5-1 TRBD2 TRBJ2-3
TGTGCCAGCAGCCTCGCAGGGCGGGAATGGGAGACCCAGTACTTC CASSLAGREWETQYF few TRBV7-2 NA TRBJ2-5
TGTGCCAGCAGTGAAGGAGGGTTAATGAGAGATACGCAGTATTTT CASSEGGLMRDTQYF NA TRBV6-1 NA TRBJ2-3
TGTGCCAGCAGCGTAGTGGGCAGCACTGAAGCTTTCTTT CASSVVGSTEAFF once TRBV9 NA TRBJ1-1
TGTGCCAGCTCACGGGCCTTAGAACAGCCCCAGCATTTT CASSRALEQPQHF few TRBV18 NA TRBJ1-5
TGTGCCAGCAGTTTGGTACACGACTCCTACGAGCAGTACTTC CASSLVHDSYEQYF NA TRBV27 NA TRBJ2-7
TGTGCCAGCAGTTCACCCGGGACAGGGGGATTATATGAGCAGTTCTTC CASSSPGTGGLYEQFF once TRBV27 TRBD1 TRBJ2-1
TGTGCCAGCAGCCCTAAAAGGGGCCTAGCGGGGGCACAGTTCTTC CASSPKRGLAGAQFF few TRBV11-3 TRBD2 TRBJ2-1
TGTGCCAGCTACCGGGACTCTGGAAACACCATATATTTT CASYRDSGNTIYF few TRBV2 NA TRBJ1-3
TGCGCCAGCAGCCAAGCTGATACGGGTGGGCAGTACTTC CASSQADTGGQYF NA TRBV4-3 NA TRBJ2-7
TGTGCCAGCACCCTTAGGACAGGGAGCACAGATACGCAGTATTTT CASTLRTGSTDTQYF NA TRBV27 TRBD1 TRBJ2-3
TGTGCCAGCAGCTTGCGTTCGGGAGTCCAGGAGACCCAGTACTTC CASSLRSGVQETQYF NA TRBV5-4 NA TRBJ2-5
TGCGCCAGCAGCCAGGGGACTAGATACACAGATACGCAGTATTTT CASSQGTRYTDTQYF NA TRBV4-3 TRBD2 TRBJ2-3
TGTGTCAGCAGCCAAGATTTGAGCGGGGCCTTTCAGCAGTACTTC CVSSQDLSGAFQQYF NA TRBV4-2 TRBD2 TRBJ2-7
TGTGCCAGCAGCCCCCAACAGGGTTCCTATGGCTACACCTTC CASSPQQGSYGYTF NA TRBV7-9 NA TRBJ1-2
TGTGCCAGCTCACTGGCCAGCAATCAGCCCCAGCATTTT CASSLASNQPQHF once TRBV18 NA TRBJ1-5
TGTGCCAGCAGTTTACCTAATTCAGATACGCAGTATTTT CASSLPNSDTQYF NA TRBV27 NA TRBJ2-3
TGTGCCAGCAGCTTTAGGGGGCAGTACAATCAGCCCCAGCATTTT CASSFRGQYNQPQHF NA TRBV7-2 TRBD1 TRBJ1-5
TGTGCCAGCAGCGCAAGGCCGGGAGGGATCACCGGGGAGCTGTTTTTT CASSARPGGITGELFF once TRBV5-8 TRBD2 TRBJ2-2
TGCGCCAGCAGCTCGCTGGGTCCTAGCGGGGGGAACAACTACAATGAGCAGTTCTTC CASSSLGPSGGNNYNEQFF NA TRBV5-1 TRBD2 TRBJ2-1
TGTGCCAGCAGTTGGGTAGAGGGGACAGGTTTTTACGAGCAGTACTTC CASSWVEGTGFYEQYF NA TRBV25-1 TRBD1 TRBJ2-7
TGTGCCAGCAGCCTCGTGCAGAACCTTTATGGCTACACCTTC CASSLVQNLYGYTF few TRBV7-9 NA TRBJ1-2
TGCGCCAGCAGCCTCGACTCGCAGGAGACCCAGTACTTC CASSLDSQETQYF NA TRBV5-1 NA TRBJ2-5
TGTGCCACCAGCAGAGAGGGGTCATCGGGGGGAGGCTATGGCTACACCTTC CATSREGSSGGGYGYTF NA TRBV15 NA TRBJ1-2
TGTGCCAGTAGTCCCCTTGAGGACAGTAATGAAAAACTGTTTTTT CASSPLEDSNEKLFF NA TRBV19 NA TRBJ1-4
TGTGCCATCGGGGGACTAGCGGCAATTAGCACAGATACGCAGTATTTT CAIGGLAAISTDTQYF NA TRBV10-3 TRBD2 TRBJ2-3
TGTGCCAGCAGCGAAGCCCCACAGTACAATGAGCAGTTCTTC CASSEAPQYNEQFF NA TRBV7-9 NA TRBJ2-1
TGCAGCGTTGGAGAGGACAAGCAGCGTATCTATGGCTACACCTTC CSVGEDKQRIYGYTF NA TRBV29-1 NA TRBJ1-2
TGTGCCAGCAGTGAAGCGCCGCCTAGCGGGGGTACTACCTACGAGCAGTACTTC CASSEAPPSGGTTYEQYF NA TRBV2 TRBD2 TRBJ2-7
TGTGCCAGCAGTTTTACGGGAGAAACCTACGAGCAGTACTTC CASSFTGETYEQYF NA TRBV28 NA TRBJ2-7
TGTGCCAGTAAGTCCGACAGGGTTACTGAAGCTTTCTTT CASKSDRVTEAFF few TRBV19 TRBD1 TRBJ1-1
TGCGCCAGCAGCTTGGTCGCGGGTTCCTACAATGAGCAGTTCTTC CASSLVAGSYNEQFF NA TRBV5-1 NA TRBJ2-1
TGTGCCAGCAGTGAAACAGTGTCAGGCTACACCTTC CASSETVSGYTF few TRBV6-1 NA TRBJ1-2
TGCGCCAGCAAGGAAGCGGGCTCCTACGAGCAGTACTTC CASKEAGSYEQYF NA TRBV5-1 NA TRBJ2-7
TGTGCCAGCAGCTTTCTCGGACAGACGAACACTGAAGCTTTCTTT CASSFLGQTNTEAFF NA TRBV5-5 NA TRBJ1-1
TGTGCCAGCAGTGAAACCCCGTTGGAGGGTGAGCAGTTCTTC CASSETPLEGEQFF NA TRBV14 NA TRBJ2-1